These 32 T cell receptor beta chains came from one sample sequenced in a study of blood T cell repertoires in COVID-19. The table came from immunoSEQ multiplex PCR; TCRdb's copy has only in-frame clones and leaves some out. The sample shows around 370,000 clones, about 89% of them seen only once. Sequences were obtained from peripheral blood. These receptors originate from a woman between 45 and 65 years old with COVID-19, enrolled during active disease.

This clone was picked up one time. The CDR3 spells CASRAGAGNYGYTF. CDR3 coding DNA: TGTGCCAGCAGGGCCGGCGCGGGGAACTATGGCTACACCTTC. This chain joins TRBV7-8 and TRBJ1-2; D is unclear. The CDR3 sequence is 14 residues long. V shed 6 bases and J shed 2 bases, with 13 bases lying between them. CDR1 and CDR2 from the germline V gene are SGHVS and FQNEAQ.

As concerns this clone: A read error may be the cause here, since a much bigger clone is one base away. CDR3 coding DNA: TGCGCCAGCAGCTTGACGGCGGGGGCGAAAAACACTGAAGCTTTCTTT. This sequence encodes CASSLTAGAKNTEAFF. The chain employs TRBV5-1 and TRBJ1-1; maybe TRBD1 (6 bases). This CDR3 spans 16 amino acids. V lost 1 base and J lost 2, with 15 bases in between. CDR1 is SGHRS and CDR2 is YFSETQ in the germline V gene.

This chain uses TRBV5-1 with TRBJ2-1, with D possibly TRBD2 on 6 matching bases. V shed 4 bases and J shed 2 bases, with 13 bases lying between them. The CDR3 is 15 residues long. CDR1 SGHRS and CDR2 YFSETQ come from the germline V gene. For the CDR3, the DNA is TGCGCCAGCAGCCCGGGCGGGATTACCTACAATGAGCAGTTCTTC. Protein sequence: CASSPGGITYNEQFF.

The chain is built from TRBV9 and TRBJ2-7; 8 positions agree with TRBD1. The CDR3 length is 14 residues. Germline V gene sequence: CDR1 SGDLS, CDR2 YYNGEE. V gave up 2 bases and J gave up 3 bases; unmatched junction bases: 4. CDR3 DNA: TGTGCCAGCAGCGTGCGGGACAGGAGCTACGAGCAGTACTTC. Amino acids: CASSVRDRSYEQYF.

In its sample, this clone was seen many times. The rearrangement links TRBV5-8 to TRBJ1-5, with TRBD1 as a possible D gene (6 bases). The V gene lost 4 bases and the J gene lost 1 base, with 15 bases spanning the gap. The CDR3 sequence is 16 residues long. From germline, CDR1 is SGHTS and CDR2 YDEGEE. In DNA, the CDR3 is TGTGCCAGCAGCGGCGGACAGATATTGAGCAATCAGCCCCAGCATTTT. Translated: CASSGGQILSNQPQHF.

The chain links TRBV11-2 to TRBJ2-3, with TRBD2 matching 9 bases. The germline gives CDR1 SGHAT, CDR2 FQNNGV. V trimming: 5 bases; J trimming: 2 bases; junction bases outside the gene matches: 17. The CDR3 consists of 19 residues. The CDR3 bases are TGTGCCAGCAGCGACGGTTGGAAGGTCCGGACTAGCGACACAGATACGCAGTATTTT. Translating gives CASSDGWKVRTSDTDTQYF.

CDR3 nucleotides: TGTGCCAGCAGTTCCCCGGGGACTAGACATAATGAGCAGTTCTTC. Protein product: CASSSPGTRHNEQFF. The rearrangement joins TRBV6-5 to TRBJ2-1; 8 nucleotides match TRBD2. The germline V gene has CDR1 MNHEY and CDR2 SVGAGI. CDR3 length equals 15 residues. The trim removed 4 bases at V and 7 bases at J, leaving 9 bases unmatched.

This rearrangement joins TRBV10-3 to TRBJ2-1, with D possibly TRBD2 on 6 matching bases. Germline lookup yields CDR1 ENHRY and CDR2 SYGVKD. The V end lost 3 bases, the J end lost 3 bases, and 9 bases lay between the germline ends. The CDR3 totals 14 residues. CDR3 sequence: CAISDTGVYNEQFF. DNA of the CDR3: TGTGCCATCAGTGACACGGGAGTCTACAATGAGCAGTTCTTC.

The chain uses TRBV27 and TRBJ2-7; D is perhaps TRBD2 (6 bases). The V end lost 8 bases, the J end lost 3 bases, and 23 bases lay between the germline ends. CDR1 is MNHEY and CDR2 is SMNVEV in the germline V gene (reference sequence). The CDR3 is 16 residues long. The CDR3 is CASEKGDLATFYEQYF. The CDR3 DNA is TGTGCCAGCGAAAAAGGAGACCTAGCGACTTTCTACGAGCAGTACTTC.

This clone appeared a single time. This rearrangement joins TRBV18 to TRBJ1-6, with 8 bases aligning to TRBD1. CDR1 and CDR2 (germline): KGHSH, LQKENI. Germline trimming cut 4 bases from V and 8 bases from J; bases unmatched to any gene: 4. The CDR3 extends over 14 amino acids. DNA of the CDR3: TGTGCCAGCTCACTGACAGGGGTCGATTCACCCCTCCACTTT. Translated: CASSLTGVDSPLHF.

J is TRBJ1-6 and V is TRBV27; 9 nucleotides align to TRBD1. There are 14 residues in the CDR3. Losses at the gene ends were 2 bases for V and 10 bases for J; bases not matched to a gene: 3. The germline V gene encodes CDR1 MNHEY and CDR2 SMNVEV (reference sequence). For the CDR3, the DNA is TGTGCCAGCAGTTTAGACAGGGGGTACTCACCCCTCCACTTT. Translation: CASSLDRGYSPLHF.

The genes are TRBV2 and TRBJ2-7, with 12 positions matching TRBD2. The CDR3 is 14 amino acids. Trimming removed 4 bases from V and 4 bases from J; junction bases left unmatched: 2. Looked up from germline, CDR1 is SNHLY and CDR2 is FYNNEI. As DNA, the CDR3 is TGTGCCAGCAGTGGACTAGCGGGAGTATACGAGCAGTACTTC. Translated, it gives CASSGLAGVYEQYF.

CDR3 sequence: CAISGSPGTNHYEQYF. The DNA of the CDR3 is TGTGCCATCAGTGGGTCCCCCGGGACTAATCACTACGAGCAGTACTTC. V usage is TRBV10-3 and J usage is TRBJ2-7, with 7 positions matching TRBD2. This CDR3 contains 16 residues. Germline V CDR1 and CDR2: ENHRY, SYGVKD. Losses at the gene ends were 4 bases for V and 3 bases for J; bases not matched to a gene: 12.

This rearrangement joins TRBV11-3 to TRBJ2-1, with a possible D match to TRBD2 (7 bases). CDR3 length: 15 residues. Germline assignment: CDR1 SGHNT and CDR2 YENEEA. Trimming shortened V by 5 bases and J by 10 bases, and 21 bases separated the two germline ends. This CDR3 reads CASSPPRGRAGEQFF. Here the CDR3 DNA reads TGTGCCAGCAGCCCCCCGAGGGGGAGGGCAGGGGAGCAGTTCTTC.

The gene calls are TRBV3-1 (or the pseudogene TRBV3-2) and TRBJ2-3; D not resolved. The CDR3 length is 13 residues. Deletions cut 0 bases from V and 5 bases from J, with 6 bases between. Germline lookup yields CDR1 LGHDT and CDR2 YNNKEL (reference sequence). CDR3 region: CASSQDHKDTQYF. CDR3 nucleotides: TGTGCCAGCAGCCAAGATCACAAAGATACGCAGTATTTT.

This rearrangement joins TRBV27 to TRBJ1-1; D gene uncertain. With 8 bases removed from V and 0 bases from J, the gap between germline ends came to 19 bases. The CDR3 length is 16 residues. Germline lookup yields CDR1 MNHEY and CDR2 SMNVEV (reference sequence). The CDR3 here is CASRNHRTELNTEAFF. CDR3 bases: TGTGCCAGCCGGAATCACCGTACAGAATTGAACACTGAAGCTTTCTTT.

The rearrangement uses TRBV27 and TRBJ2-1; D perhaps matches TRBD2 (6 bases). Germline V CDR1 and CDR2: MNHEY, SMNVEV (reference sequence). The V gene lost 6 bases and the J gene lost 10 bases, with 16 bases spanning the gap. CDR3 size: 13 residues. Here the CDR3 reads CASSSYRREEQFF. CDR3 bases: TGTGCCAGCAGCTCTTATAGGCGGGAAGAGCAGTTCTTC.

The gene calls are TRBV4-1 and TRBJ2-3; 8 bases fit TRBD2. The CDR3 spans 16 residues. Per the germline V gene, CDR1 is MGHRA and CDR2 is YSYEKL. Unmatched junction bases numbered 5, after V lost 2 bases and J lost 1 base. The CDR3 region has the DNA TGCGCCAGCAGCCAATCGGTTAGCGGGGGCACAGATACGCAGTATTTT. It encodes CASSQSVSGGTDTQYF.

V is TRBV12-5 and J is TRBJ2-2; 10 bases fit TRBD1. J gave up 4 bases and V 2 bases, and 7 bases lay outside the gene matches. CDR3 length: 17 residues. Germline V gene lookup returns CDR1 LGHNT and CDR2 FRNRAP. CDR3 bases: TGTGCTAGTGGTTTGCCACGCGGGACAGGGGTCACCGGGGAGCTGTTTTTT. Protein product: CASGLPRGTGVTGELFF.

As to this clone: Other DNA sequences in the same sample also yield this CDR3. The V call is TRBV4-2, the J call TRBJ2-7, with 7 bases aligning to TRBD1. The germline CDR1 and CDR2 sequences are LGHNA and YNFKEQ. V was pared by 1 base and J by 3 bases, with 0 bases of the junction left unmatched. There are 13 residues in the CDR3. The CDR3 DNA reads as TGTGCCAGCAGCCAAGGGGACAGCTACGAGCAGTACTTC. Protein product: CASSQGDSYEQYF.

This sequence joins TRBV6-5 and TRBJ2-7, with unresolved D. V shed 1 base and J shed 4 bases, with 8 bases lying between them. The CDR3 totals 13 residues. CDR1 and CDR2 (germline): MNHEY, SVGAGI. The CDR3 nucleotides read TGTGCCAGCAGTTACTTAGGCGGTTACGAGCAGTACTTC. Amino acid sequence: CASSYLGGYEQYF.

This chain connects TRBV6-5 to TRBJ1-3; maybe TRBD1 (6 bases). The CDR3 has 15 residues. Trimming took off 7 bases at V and 4 bases at J, with 17 bases between the two ends. Germline CDR1 reads MNHEY; CDR2 reads SVGAGI. Here the CDR3 reads CASIAGGAQGNTIYF. The CDR3 nucleotides read TGTGCCAGCATTGCTGGGGGGGCGCAAGGAAACACCATATATTTT.

The chain is built from TRBV3-1 (or the pseudogene TRBV3-2) and TRBJ1-2; 8 positions match TRBD1. Germline values: CDR1 LGHDT, CDR2 YNNKEL (reference sequence). The CDR3 is 15 amino acids. V lost 3 bases to trimming and J lost 0 bases; unmatched junction nucleotides: 3. Written as DNA, the CDR3 is TGTGCCAGCAGCCAGGCGGGACAGGCTAACTATGGCTACACCTTC. Its translation: CASSQAGQANYGYTF.

The chain links TRBV2 to TRBJ1-2, with D hard to call. V was shortened by 5 bases and J by 8 bases, with 6 bases between the two germline ends. The CDR3 runs 10 residues. Germline V CDR1 and CDR2: SNHLY, FYNNEI. CDR3: CASSTTGYTF. DNA of the CDR3: TGTGCCAGCAGTACTACAGGCTACACCTTC.

The genes are TRBV29-1 and TRBJ1-4; 7 bases match TRBD1. V gave up 6 bases and J gave up 7 bases; unmatched junction bases: 8. CDR1 is SQVTM, CDR2 ANQGSEA, per germline. The CDR3 runs to 13 residues. CDR3 protein: CSVEKGAGEKLFF. The CDR3 DNA sequence: TGCAGCGTCGAAAAGGGGGCGGGTGAAAAACTGTTTTTT. The full variable domain, completed using reference TRBV29-1 and TRBJ1-4, is SAVISQKPSRDICQRGTSLTIQCQVDSQVTMMFWYRQQPGQSLTLIATANQGSEATYESGFVIDKFPISRPNLTFSTLTVSNMSPEDSSIYLCSVEKGAGEKLFFGSGTQLSVL.

The V gene is TRBV24-1, the J gene TRBJ2-3, with 11 nucleotides matching TRBD2. Germline CDR1 reads KGHDR; CDR2 reads SFDVKD. The CDR3 spans 16 residues. The junction had 6 bases not matched to a gene; V was cut back by 4 bases and J by 4 bases. CDR3 DNA sequence: TGTGCCACCAGTGACCCCGGGACTAGCGGTTCAGATACGCAGTATTTT. It yields the protein CATSDPGTSGSDTQYF.

The chain links TRBV7-9 to TRBJ1-1; D gene unclear. The CDR3 covers 15 residues. Trimming stripped 5 bases from V and 2 bases from J, with 15 bases between. Germline lookup yields CDR1 SEHNR and CDR2 FQNEAQ (reference sequence). The CDR3 protein is CASSRALGLNTEAFF. For the CDR3, the DNA is TGTGCCAGCAGCCGAGCGCTCGGATTAAACACTGAAGCTTTCTTT.

V usage is TRBV29-1 and J usage is TRBJ1-5; a possible D gene is TRBD1 (5 bases). The germline V and J ends were trimmed by 6 bases and 7 bases, with 13 bases remaining between them. Germline V CDR1 and CDR2: SQVTM, ANQGSEA. This CDR3 spans 12 amino acids. CDR3 nucleotide sequence: TGCAGCGTCGCGGTCGGGGGGCAGCCCCAGCATTTT. The encoded protein is CSVAVGGQPQHF. Complete variable domain (other parts from reference TRBV29-1 and TRBJ1-5): SAVISQKPSRDICQRGTSLTIQCQVDSQVTMMFWYRQQPGQSLTLIATANQGSEATYESGFVIDKFPISRPNLTFSTLTVSNMSPEDSSIYLCSVAVGGQPQHFGDGTRLSIL.

V gene TRBV5-6 combines with J gene TRBJ1-3, with 9 bases aligning to TRBD1. In germline, CDR1 is SGHDT, CDR2 YYEEEE. After removal of 1 base from V and 2 bases from J, the junction contained 4 bases not matched to a gene. The CDR3 consists of 16 residues. The CDR3 DNA reads TGTGCCAGCAGCTTGATGGGGACAGGGACTGGAAACACCATATATTTT. Its protein is CASSLMGTGTGNTIYF.

The rearrangement links TRBV7-8 to TRBJ2-7, with 8 positions matching TRBD1. The germline CDR1 and CDR2 sequences are SGHVS and FQNEAQ. This CDR3 spans 14 amino acids. The junction had 7 bases not matched to a gene; V was cut back by 3 bases and J by 6 bases. The CDR3 loop is CASSFPGQGLEQYF. The CDR3 region has the DNA TGTGCCAGCAGCTTTCCCGGACAGGGCCTCGAGCAGTACTTC.

The J gene is TRBJ1-1, the V gene TRBV20-1; the D is unclear. The CDR3 length is 10 residues. V lost 6 bases to trimming and J lost 10 bases, with 12 bases between them. The germline V gene has CDR1 DFQATT and CDR2 SNEGSKA (reference sequence). As DNA, the CDR3 is TGCAGTGCCACCGTTGGCCGAGCTTTCTTT. It is translated as CSATVGRAFF.

The chain carries TRBV3-1 (or the pseudogene TRBV3-2) and TRBJ1-1; no firm D call. This CDR3 is built from 14 residues. V lost 3 bases and J lost 6, with 14 bases in between. Germline V gives CDR1 LGHDT, CDR2 YNNKEL (reference sequence). The CDR3 region is CASSHNSVSAEAFF. CDR3 nucleotides: TGTGCCAGCAGCCATAACTCCGTTAGCGCTGAAGCTTTCTTT.